This T cell receptor beta chain is drawn from a study of shared clonotypes between healthy human individuals. Germline V gene lookup returns CDR1 SGHNT and CDR2 YYREEE (reference sequence). This CDR3 has 14 residues. Trimming removed 0 bases from V and 6 bases from J; junction bases left unmatched: 5. Concerning this clone itself: Antigen specificity is unknown.

Partitioning of CD4+ cells yielded a CD45RA+ naive subset and a CD45RA-negative memory subset. Data came from immunoSEQ multiplex PCR; TCRdb stores just in-frame clones and leaves some out. Among 2,500,000 or so clones listed, over 85% were seen once. Study-level results: Among several donors, about 4.6% of naive CD4 clonotypes were found in common. Sequencing depth was expected to affect clonotype sharing among donors.

The source of this sequence is a man in his late teens or twenties in good health. Some clones in this sample may be carry-over from other donors' samples. Material: naive CD4+ T cells from PBMCs. Subset specified: CD45RA+ positively selected. This sequence joins TRBV5-4 and TRBJ1-1; 7 bases agree with TRBD1. The CDR3 bases are TGTGCCAGCAGCTTGGCAGGGGGAATCGCTGAAGCTTTCTTT. Its translation: CASSLAGGIAEAFF.